Listed here are 20 T cell receptor beta chains from one sample, sequenced in a study of regulatory T cells in long-lasting Graves disease. For TCR beta, libraries came from iRepertoire HTBI primers and Arm-PCR of CDR3 regions. TCRdb re-analysed the multiplex PCR reads in MiXCR, keeping a single row per CDR3 protein. The sample yields some 400,000 distinct CDR3 sequences, 14% to 15% seen once. Time point reported: newly diagnosed GD, antithyroid drugs for less than 3 months. After RNA was extracted from PBMCs, the TCR library was made from it. Another study also made use of these data, one on T cells in Graves' hyperthyroidism and ophthalmopathy.

The sequences come from peripheral blood mononuclear cells (PBMCs), collected at new diagnosis, from a patient treated with antithyroid drugs. These receptors were collected from a woman younger than 45 with Graves disease.

The chain carries TRBV18 and TRBJ1-5; D gene uncertain. V shed 5 bases and J shed 3 bases, with 11 bases lying between them. Germline CDR1 and CDR2: KGHSH and LQKENI. The CDR3 loop spans 14 amino acids. CDR3 DNA sequence: TGTGCCAGCTCATCGAGGAACCTCAATCAGCCCCAGCATTTT. This codes for CASSSRNLNQPQHF.

This clonotype appeared many times. The chain carries TRBV12-5 and TRBJ2-1; D not resolved. The CDR3 covers 14 residues. The ends were cut back, 8 bases at V and 4 bases at J, with 15 bases in the middle. In germline, CDR1 is LGHNT, CDR2 FRNRAP. The CDR3 reads CASTSAGRYNEQFF. DNA of the CDR3: TGTGCTAGTACCTCCGCCGGGCGGTACAATGAGCAGTTCTTC. The variable domain in full, completed from reference TRBV12-5 and TRBJ2-1, reads DARVTQTPRHKVTEMGQEVTMRCQPILGHNTVFWYRQTMMQGLELLAYFRNRAPLDDSGMPKDRFSAEMPDATLATLKIQPSEPRDSAVYFCASTSAGRYNEQFFGPGTRLTVL.

Ten or more counts support this clonotype. V gene TRBV7-6 combines with J gene TRBJ1-1; D gene ambiguous. This CDR3 spans 12 amino acids. Trimming took 5 bases from V and 5 from J, leaving 9 bases between them. Germline CDR1 SGHVS, CDR2 FNYEAQ. The CDR3 reads CASSPLWTEAFF. The CDR3 nucleotides read TGTGCCAGCAGCCCGTTGTGGACTGAAGCTTTCTTT.

As to this clonotype: Since a far larger clone is one base different, this is likely a read error. The chain couples TRBV11-2 to TRBJ2-1; D unresolved. The CDR3 extends over 15 amino acids. Germline V CDR1 and CDR2: SGHAT, FQNNGV. Trimming shortened V by 0 bases and J by 10 bases, and 16 bases separated the two germline ends. CDR3 loop: CASSLDPGVADEQFF. The CDR3 DNA sequence: TGTGCCAGCAGCTTAGATCCAGGAGTGGCCGACGAGCAGTTCTTC.

In this sample, this clonotype turned up many times. The gene calls are TRBV7-8 and TRBJ2-2, with 13 bases lining up with TRBD2. This CDR3 is built from 17 residues. Germline trimming cut 5 bases from V and 1 base from J; bases unmatched to any gene: 4. Germline CDR1 and CDR2: SGHVS and FQNEAQ. The CDR3 nucleotides read TGTGCCAGCAGCAAAGGGACTAGCGGGATGAACACCGGGGAGCTGTTTTTT. Protein product: CASSKGTSGMNTGELFF. Complete variable domain (other parts from reference TRBV7-8 and TRBJ2-2): GAGVSQSPRYKVAKRGQDVALRCDPISGHVSLFWYQQALGQGPEFLTYFQNEAQLDKSGLPSDRFFAERPEGSVSTLKIQRTQQEDSAVYLCASSKGTSGMNTGELFFGEGSRLTVL.

This clonotype came up many times. The V and J genes are TRBV10-3 and TRBJ2-7; TRBD2 aligns across 13 bases. V was pared by 6 bases and J by 2 bases, with 4 bases of the junction left unmatched. The V gene's germline CDR1 is ENHRY and CDR2 SYGVKD. The CDR3 length is 15 residues. The CDR3 region has the DNA TGTGCCATCAGGACCGGACTAGCGGGAGCCTACGAGCAGTACTTC. This codes for CAIRTGLAGAYEQYF.

This clonotype was observed a single time. The V call is TRBV28, the J call TRBJ2-7; possibly TRBD1 for D (6 bases). Germline V lookup: CDR1 MDHEN, CDR2 SYDVKM. V gave up 2 bases and J gave up 2 bases, with 16 bases separating them. The CDR3 consists of 16 residues. The CDR3 here is CASSLPQGQGPYEQYF. CDR3 DNA: TGTGCCAGCAGTTTACCCCAAGGGCAGGGGCCCTACGAGCAGTACTTC.

This clonotype was counted many times. The CDR3 spells CASSDSYGRGETQYF. CDR3 coding DNA: TGTGCCAGCAGTGACTCGTACGGACGAGGGGAGACCCAGTACTTC. The chain links TRBV6-4 to TRBJ2-5; D might be TRBD2 (5 bases). The ends were cut back, 0 bases at V and 5 bases at J, with 13 bases in the middle. This CDR3 is built from 15 residues. Per the germline V gene, CDR1 is MRHNA and CDR2 is SNTAGT.

The J gene is TRBJ2-1, the V gene TRBV28, with 8 bases identical to TRBD2. V lost 6 bases and J lost 6; bases outside the gene matches: 10. The CDR3 contains 15 residues. The germline V gene encodes CDR1 MDHEN and CDR2 SYDVKM. Written as DNA, the CDR3 is TGTGCCAGCAGCCTAGCGGGCCGGATGGGCAATGAGCAGTTCTTC. Encoded protein: CASSLAGRMGNEQFF.

Many counts were recorded for this clonotype. This chain connects TRBV20-1 to TRBJ2-5, with TRBD1 matching 11 bases. This CDR3 contains 13 residues. The junction had 4 bases not matched to a gene; V was cut back by 5 bases and J by 5 bases. Germline V gives CDR1 DFQATT, CDR2 SNEGSKA (reference sequence). The CDR3 DNA follows: TGCAGTGCTTGGACAGGGGGCAGGGAGACCCAGTACTTC. Its translation: CSAWTGGRETQYF.

This clonotype was observed a handful of times. The rearrangement joins TRBV6-1 to TRBJ2-2; D is perhaps TRBD2 (6 bases). The CDR3 is 14 amino acids. Germline CDR1 MNHNS, CDR2 SASEGT. V was cut by 6 bases and J by 2 bases, with 10 bases left in between. The CDR3 bases are TGTGCCAGCAGAATGGGACTCAACACCGGGGAGCTGTTTTTT. Amino acid sequence: CASRMGLNTGELFF.

The sample holds many counts of this clonotype. The chain links TRBV27 to TRBJ2-1; D unresolved. CDR3 length: 16 amino acids. V shed 3 bases and J shed 5 bases, with 17 bases lying between them. Germline V CDR1 and CDR2: MNHEY, SMNVEV (reference sequence). CDR3 bases: TGTGCCAGCAGTTTTGTAGCTACTACATACGACAATGAGCAGTTCTTC. Residues: CASSFVATTYDNEQFF.

This clonotype was counted a few times. The gene calls are TRBV5-4 and TRBJ2-7; D is perhaps TRBD2 (5 bases). Looked up from germline, CDR1 is SGHNT and CDR2 is YYREEE (reference sequence). Trimming removed 6 bases at V and 5 bases at J, with 9 bases between. This CDR3 is 11 amino acids long. CDR3 region: CASTSGNEQYF. CDR3 nucleotide sequence: TGTGCCAGCACCTCCGGGAACGAGCAGTACTTC.

There are many counts of this clonotype. The chain has TRBV20-1 and TRBJ2-5, with 7 bases that match TRBD1. Trimming removed 5 bases from V and 5 bases from J; junction bases left unmatched: 5. The V gene's germline CDR1 is DFQATT and CDR2 SNEGSKA (reference sequence). The CDR3 is 12 amino acids. The CDR3 loop is CSAEGAAETQYF. The CDR3 DNA follows: TGCAGTGCTGAGGGGGCCGCGGAGACCCAGTACTTC.

This clonotype was found many times. The V call is TRBV24-1, the J call TRBJ1-5, with D maybe TRBD1 (6 bases). The CDR3 consists of 15 residues. Trimming cost V 5 bases and J 2 bases, with 12 bases left between them. Per germline, CDR1 KGHDR and CDR2 SFDVKD. CDR3 loop: CATSAGSGGNQPQHF. The CDR3 coding sequence is TGTGCCACCAGTGCAGGGTCAGGGGGCAATCAGCCCCAGCATTTT.

In regard to this clonotype: At one of its ends the junction is not consistent with the germline gene, which may arise from a read error. The chain combines TRBV15 with TRBJ1-2; unclear D gene. Germline V lookup: CDR1 LNHNV, CDR2 YYDKDF (reference sequence). This CDR3 contains 13 residues. This CDR3 is CATSRERIGGYIF. The CDR3, as DNA: TGTGCCACCAGCAGAGAGCGGATCGGCGGCTACATCTTC.

The chain uses TRBV20-1 and TRBJ1-3; possibly TRBD1 for D (5 bases). The CDR3 is made up of 15 amino acids. The germline V and J ends were trimmed by 1 base and 1 base, with 11 bases remaining between them. Germline V gives CDR1 DFQATT, CDR2 SNEGSKA (reference sequence). The CDR3 spells CSARVVRASGNTIYF. In nucleotides, the CDR3 is TGCAGTGCTAGAGTGGTCAGGGCTTCTGGAAACACCATATATTTT.

The V call is TRBV4-1, the J call TRBJ2-2; 7 bases line up with TRBD1. CDR1 is MGHRA, CDR2 YSYEKL, per germline. V lost 8 bases to trimming and J lost 0 bases; unmatched junction nucleotides: 6. The CDR3 has 15 amino acids. CDR3 coding DNA: TGCGCCAGCGCCTACGGGACAGCGAACACCGGGGAGCTGTTTTTT. This encodes CASAYGTANTGELFF.

This rearrangement joins TRBV3-1 to TRBJ2-3, with TRBD2 matching 7 bases. CDR3 length: 14 residues. The germline V gene has CDR1 LGHDT and CDR2 YNNKEL (reference sequence). V dropped 8 bases and J dropped 4; count of bases not matched to a gene: 9. CDR3 coding DNA: TGTGCCAGCTCAGAGCCGGGGAGGGCAGATACGCAGTATTTT. Amino acid sequence: CASSEPGRADTQYF.

Points on this clonotype: At one end the junction does not follow the germline gene, possibly because of a read error. The chain has TRBV9 and TRBJ2-3; D gene ambiguous. This CDR3 comprises 13 residues. Per germline, CDR1 SGDLS and CDR2 YYNGEE. The CDR3 here is CASSVAVRDAQYF. CDR3 DNA: TGTGCCAGCAGCGTAGCGGTCCGAGATGCGCAGTATTTT.